A selection of T cell receptor beta chains follows, all from one sample in a study of post-analysis software for immune sequencing data. TCRdb ran MiXCR on the PCR reads and lists one entry per CDR3 protein. The data contain 380,000 or so distinct CDR3 sequences, roughly 38% of them singletons. What was sequenced was blood. The receptors here all came from a girl aged 5-17 years with multiple sclerosis. Each CDR3 is given with its conserved first and last residue. The order of the fields is V gene, J gene, D gene, clone size, CDR3 DNA, CDR3 protein. D genes are given only for firm matches. Some rows have no size entry. The others give once, few or many, or a class for an expanded clone.

TRBV12-3/TRBV12-4	TRBJ2-3	TRBD2	few	TGTGCCAGCAATCTAGCGGGGGAAGATACGCAGTATTTT	CASNLAGEDTQYF
TRBV7-2	TRBJ1-1	-	few	TGTGCCAGCAGCTTAGAAATGTACACTGAAGCTTTCTTT	CASSLEMYTEAFF
TRBV15	TRBJ2-5	-	-	TGTGCCACCAGCACAATTCTACAAGAGACCCAGTACTTC	CATSTILQETQYF
TRBV20-1	TRBJ2-1	TRBD1	few	TGCAGTGCTAGCTTGGGACAGGGTAGCTCGTTTAATGAGCAGTTCTTC	CSASLGQGSSFNEQFF
TRBV29-1	TRBJ2-1	TRBD2	-	TGCAGCGTTAGTGGATCGAGCGGGAGGGGCGATGAGCAGTTCTTC	CSVSGSSGRGDEQFF
TRBV7-2	TRBJ2-7	-	-	TGTGCCAGCAGCTTAGCGGAGTCCCCCTCCCTCTACGAGCAGTACTTC	CASSLAESPSLYEQYF
TRBV3-1	TRBJ2-1	-	-	TGTGCCAGCAGCCAAGATGAGAGATTCTACAATGAGCAGTTCTTC	CASSQDERFYNEQFF
TRBV4-1	TRBJ1-1	-	few	TGCGCCAGCAGCCAATTTAGCGGGGACCTTTTTGGGGCTGAAGCTTTCTTT	CASSQFSGDLFGAEAFF
TRBV28	TRBJ2-7	-	once	TGTGCCAGCAGTTTTTCGCAGGCCGTCTCCTACGAGCAGTACTTC	CASSFSQAVSYEQYF
TRBV6-1	TRBJ2-3	-	-	TGTGCCAGCAGTGAAGGGTTGGAGGGCGATACGCAGTATTTT	CASSEGLEGDTQYF
TRBV3-1	TRBJ1-2	-	few	TGTGCCAGCAGCCAAACCCCGGGCAGGGATTACTATGGCTACACCTTC	CASSQTPGRDYYGYTF
TRBV6-5	TRBJ1-2	-	-	TGTGCCATCAGCGTAACCGACGGTAACTATGGCTACACCTTC	CAISVTDGNYGYTF
TRBV12-3/TRBV12-4	TRBJ1-6	-	-	TGTGCCAGCAGTCTCACAGGGAGTAGGTCACCCCTCCACTTT	CASSLTGSRSPLHF
TRBV6-5	TRBJ1-2	-	few	TGTGCCAGCAACGGAGCAGGAGGGGACTATGGCTACACCTTC	CASNGAGGDYGYTF
TRBV20-1	TRBJ2-1	-	-	TGCAGTGCTACTAGGACCAATTACAATGAGCAGTTCTTC	CSATRTNYNEQFF
TRBV27	TRBJ2-5	TRBD2	few	TGTGCCAGCAGCCAGACTAGCGGGGGACTCCAAGAGACCCAGTACTTC	CASSQTSGGLQETQYF
TRBV12-3/TRBV12-4	TRBJ1-5	TRBD1	-	TGTGCCTTCCAAAAATCGGGACAGTTTGCCCAGAGCAATCAGCCCCAGCATTTT	CAFQKSGQFAQSNQPQHF
TRBV7-9	TRBJ2-1	-	few	TGTGCCAGCCTCCCAAGGGGGATAAATGAGCAGTTCTTC	CASLPRGINEQFF
TRBV6-6	TRBJ1-2	-	-	TGTGCCACCTGGGACAATCTGGAGGGGGGCTACACCTTC	CATWDNLEGGYTF
TRBV6-5	TRBJ2-3	-	few	TGTGCCAGCAGGTCAACGACAGATACGCAGTATTTT	CASRSTTDTQYF
TRBV20-1	TRBJ2-3	TRBD2	few	TGCAGTGCCCGGACCTTAGCGGGGGGCCATAGGGGGCCCACGGATACGCAGTATTTT	CSARTLAGGHRGPTDTQYF
TRBV10-3	TRBJ1-1	-	-	TGTGCCATCGGTTATGGGACTTTCATGAACACTGAAGCTTTCTTT	CAIGYGTFMNTEAFF
TRBV25-1	TRBJ1-2	-	-	TGTGCCAGCAGTGAATCGGGGTGGAAGGGCTACACCTTC	CASSESGWKGYTF
TRBV9	TRBJ2-5	-	-	TGTGCCAGCAGCGTCCTCGGGACCCAAGAGACCCAGTACTTC	CASSVLGTQETQYF
TRBV5-1	TRBJ1-2	TRBD1	-	TGCGCCAGCAGCTCGGAAGGACAGGGGTTGGACTATGGCTACACCTTC	CASSSEGQGLDYGYTF
TRBV30	TRBJ2-7	-	-	TGTGCCTGGAGGCACAGAGCTACCTTCTCAAACGAGCAGTACTTC	CAWRHRATFSNEQYF
TRBV7-2	TRBJ2-5	-	few	TGTGCCAGCAGCCCGCCTAAGGGGTACGAGACCCAGTACTTC	CASSPPKGYETQYF
TRBV20-1	TRBJ1-4	-	few	TGCAGTGCTTCCCGGGGGCATAATGAAAAACTGTTTTTT	CSASRGHNEKLFF
TRBV4-2	TRBJ2-7	-	-	TGTGCCAGCAGCCACGGGACGGAATCCTACGAGCAGTACTTC	CASSHGTESYEQYF
TRBV7-9	TRBJ2-7	TRBD1	few	TGTGCCAGCAGCTTAGCCGGGAGACAGGGGGTCGAGCAGTACTTC	CASSLAGRQGVEQYF
TRBV7-9	TRBJ1-2	-	-	TGTGCCAGCAGCTTACCCGGGGCGTATGGCTACACCTTC	CASSLPGAYGYTF
TRBV10-3	TRBJ2-7	TRBD1	-	TGTGCCATCAGTGAGTCGTGGACAGGGGCTGGCGAGCAGTACTTC	CAISESWTGAGEQYF
TRBV7-3	TRBJ2-1	TRBD2	-	TGTGCCAGCAGCTCCCGAGGACTAGCGGGGAATGAGCAGTTCTTC	CASSSRGLAGNEQFF
TRBV6-1	TRBJ2-5	TRBD1	-	TGTGCCAGCAGTGAAGGGGTACCAGGGGGGACCCAGTACTTC	CASSEGVPGGTQYF
TRBV12-3/TRBV12-4	TRBJ2-1	-	many	TGTGCCAGCAGTTTGTTACAGAGCAAGCACAATGAGCAGTTCTTC	CASSLLQSKHNEQFF
TRBV6-5	TRBJ1-4	-	few	TGTGCCTGTAAAGGGGGTCCGGGAACTAATGAAAAACTGTTTTTT	CACKGGPGTNEKLFF
TRBV12-3/TRBV12-4	TRBJ2-1	-	many	TGTGCCAGCAGTAAGAGGGGTGATGAGCAGTTCTTC	CASSKRGDEQFF
TRBV5-1	TRBJ2-1	TRBD2	-	TGCGCCAGCAGCTTGGCCGTCCTAGCGGGGGGGCGTTCCTACAATGAGCAGTTCTTC	CASSLAVLAGGRSYNEQFF
TRBV6-5	TRBJ2-3	TRBD2	-	TGTGCCAGCAGTTACTTAGACCCCGGGACTAGCGGCAGCACAGATACGCAGTATTTT	CASSYLDPGTSGSTDTQYF
TRBV5-1	TRBJ1-2	-	few	TGCGCCAGCAGCCTGGATCCCTATGGCTACACCTTC	CASSLDPYGYTF
TRBV6-6	TRBJ2-5	-	-	TGTGCCAGCAGTCCCGGACTAATAGGGGAGACCCAGTACTTC	CASSPGLIGETQYF
TRBV20-1	TRBJ2-1	-	-	TGCAGTGCTAGAGAAGGGAGGAGTAGCTCCTACAATGAGCAGTTCTTC	CSAREGRSSSYNEQFF
TRBV18	TRBJ2-7	TRBD1	-	TGTGCCGGCTCACCGCCGGGGACAGGGGATCCGGGCGAGCAGTACTTC	CAGSPPGTGDPGEQYF
TRBV7-3	TRBJ2-1	-	-	TGTGCCAGCATCCTTCCGGGGACTCGAGAGACGAATGAGCAGTTCTTC	CASILPGTRETNEQFF
TRBV24-1	TRBJ2-3	-	-	TGTGCCACCAGTGATACTCATTCAGATACGCAGTATTTT	CATSDTHSDTQYF
TRBV6-5	TRBJ2-5	-	-	TGTGCCAGCAGTTACCGGCTTACTAGTCGTCCCGGGGAGACCCAGTACTTC	CASSYRLTSRPGETQYF
TRBV10-3	TRBJ2-5	-	-	TGTGCCATCAGTCGCGGGGAGACCCAGTACTTC	CAISRGETQYF
TRBV25-1	TRBJ1-4	TRBD1	-	TGTGCCAGCAGTGAAGGGACAGGGGGCTATGAAAAACTGTTTTTT	CASSEGTGGYEKLFF
TRBV7-9	TRBJ1-4	-	-	TGTGCCACACAGCTTGGGGGAGCAACTAATGAAAAACTGTTTTTT	CATQLGGATNEKLFF
TRBV20-1	TRBJ1-6	-	few	TGCAGTGCTAGAGATCCGGGGGTCAGCTCCTATAATTCACCCCTCCACTTT	CSARDPGVSSYNSPLHF
TRBV4-1	TRBJ2-7	TRBD2	few	TGCGCCAGCAGCCACGGACTAGCGGGGCCCTACGAGCAGTACTTC	CASSHGLAGPYEQYF
TRBV3-1	TRBJ2-4	-	once	TGTGCCAGCAGCCAAGACAGGGGCGGCATTCAGTACTTC	CASSQDRGGIQYF
TRBV12-3/TRBV12-4	TRBJ1-2	-	-	TGTGCCAGCAGTCCCTTCCCAAGGAACTATGGCTACACCTTC	CASSPFPRNYGYTF
TRBV6-6	TRBJ2-3	-	few	TGTGCCAGCAGTTACCCAGATACGCAGTATTTT	CASSYPDTQYF
TRBV6-5	TRBJ1-2	-	-	TGTGCCAGCAGTTACTCGATCGGCCAGGGCTATGGCTACACCTTC	CASSYSIGQGYGYTF
TRBV12-3/TRBV12-4	TRBJ2-1	-	-	TGTGCCAGCAGTTTCGGCTCCCAATCAGATGAGCAGTTCTTC	CASSFGSQSDEQFF